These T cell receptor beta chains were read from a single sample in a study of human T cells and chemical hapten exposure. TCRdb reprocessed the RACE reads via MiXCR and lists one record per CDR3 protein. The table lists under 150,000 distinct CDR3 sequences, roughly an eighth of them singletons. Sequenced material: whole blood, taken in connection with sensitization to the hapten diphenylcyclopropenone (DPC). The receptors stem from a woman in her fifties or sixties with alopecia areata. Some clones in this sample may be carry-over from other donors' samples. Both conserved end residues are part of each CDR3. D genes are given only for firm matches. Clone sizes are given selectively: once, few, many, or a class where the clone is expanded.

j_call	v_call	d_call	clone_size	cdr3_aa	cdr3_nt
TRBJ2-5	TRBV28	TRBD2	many	CASRGAGTQETQYF	TGTGCCAGCAGGGGAGCGGGAACCCAAGAGACCCAGTACTTC
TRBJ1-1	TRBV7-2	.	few	CASSSFRRAEAFF	TGTGCCAGCAGCTCCTTTCGGAGGGCCGAAGCTTTCTTT
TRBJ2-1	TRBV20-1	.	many	CSAPVGSGYNEQFF	TGCAGTGCTCCGGTCGGGAGTGGATACAATGAGCAGTTCTTC
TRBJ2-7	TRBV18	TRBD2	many	CASSPPRGGYEQYF	TGTGCCAGCTCACCACCTCGCGGGGGGTACGAGCAGTACTTC
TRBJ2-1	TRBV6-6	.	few	CASSYLAPKDEQFF	TGTGCCAGCAGTTACTTAGCGCCTAAAGATGAGCAGTTCTTC
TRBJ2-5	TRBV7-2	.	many	CASSDYGTQYF	TGTGCCAGCAGCGACTACGGGACCCAGTACTTC
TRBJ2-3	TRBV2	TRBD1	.	CASRRTGPQYF	TGTGCCAGCAGGAGGACAGGACCGCAGTATTTT
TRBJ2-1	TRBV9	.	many	CASSVYGPSSEQFF	TGTGCCAGCAGCGTATATGGGCCGAGTAGTGAGCAGTTCTTC
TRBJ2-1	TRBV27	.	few	CASSLDARGEQFF	TGTGCCAGCAGCCTGGACGCCCGTGGTGAGCAGTTCTTC
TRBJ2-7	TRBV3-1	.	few	CASSQDWDEQYF	TGTGCCAGCAGCCAAGATTGGGACGAGCAGTACTTC
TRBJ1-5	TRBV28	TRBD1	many	CASRTGTQPQHF	TGTGCCAGCAGGACAGGGACCCAGCCCCAGCATTTT
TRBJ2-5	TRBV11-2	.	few	CASSYRFSAETQYF	TGTGCCAGCAGCTACAGGTTTTCTGCGGAGACCCAGTACTTC
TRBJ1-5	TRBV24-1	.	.	CATSDYMGNQPQHF	TGTGCCACCAGTGACTATATGGGCAATCAGCCCCAGCATTTT
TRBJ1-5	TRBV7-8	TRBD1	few	CASSLPGQGGQPQHF	TGTGCCAGCAGCCTACCGGGACAGGGCGGCCAGCCCCAGCATTTT
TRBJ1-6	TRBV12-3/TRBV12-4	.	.	CASSFTGENSPLHF	TGTGCCAGCAGTTTCACGGGAGAAAATTCACCCCTCCACTTT
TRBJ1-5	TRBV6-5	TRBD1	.	CASRDRDNQPQHF	TGTGCCAGCAGGGACAGGGACAATCAGCCCCAGCATTTT
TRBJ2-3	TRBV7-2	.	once	CASSLASGSSTDTQYF	TGTGCCAGCAGCTTAGCTTCCGGGAGCAGCACAGATACGCAGTATTTT
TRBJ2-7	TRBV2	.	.	CASSLDRNSYEQYF	TGTGCCAGCAGCCTGGACAGAAACTCCTACGAGCAGTACTTC
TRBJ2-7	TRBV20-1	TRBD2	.	CSASSRTGGSYEQYF	TGCAGTGCCAGCAGTAGGACGGGGGGTTCCTACGAGCAGTACTTC
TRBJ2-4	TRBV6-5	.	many	CASSNQGLAKNIQYF	TGTGCCAGCAGCAACCAGGGGCTAGCCAAAAACATTCAGTACTTC
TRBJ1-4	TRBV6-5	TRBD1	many	CASNPGQGHRANEKLFF	TGTGCCAGCAACCCGGGACAGGGTCATCGCGCTAATGAAAAACTGTTTTTT
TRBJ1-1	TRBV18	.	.	CASSPTGRDTEAFF	TGTGCCAGCTCACCGACAGGTCGGGACACTGAAGCTTTCTTT
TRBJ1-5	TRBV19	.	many	CASSIFASNQPQHF	TGTGCCAGTAGTATTTTCGCTAGCAATCAGCCCCAGCATTTT
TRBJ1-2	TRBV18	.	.	CASSPSGTVNYGYTF	TGTGCCAGCTCACCCTCCGGGACGGTCAACTATGGCTACACCTTC
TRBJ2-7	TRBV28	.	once	CASGRPEDYEQYF	TGTGCCAGCGGGCGGCCCGAGGACTACGAGCAGTACTTC
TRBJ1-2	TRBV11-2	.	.	CASSLDPGAINYGYTF	TGTGCCAGCAGCTTAGACCCAGGGGCGATCAACTATGGCTACACCTTC
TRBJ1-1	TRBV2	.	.	CASSGGTEAFF	TGTGCCAGCAGTGGGGGCACTGAAGCTTTCTTT
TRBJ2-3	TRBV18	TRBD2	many	CASSPGLAGPTDTQYF	TGTGCCAGCTCACCTGGACTAGCGGGGCCCACAGATACGCAGTATTTT
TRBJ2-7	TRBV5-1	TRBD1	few	CASSSITGGAYEQYF	TGCGCCAGCAGCTCAATTACAGGGGGCGCGTACGAGCAGTACTTC